This section outlines one TCR beta chain sequence together with its context. These data are taken from a study of cytomegalovirus exposure and HLA in healthy donors. Looking at the study overall: The approximately 670 first-cohort repertoires and the 95 to 150 validation repertoires shared the same platform, a later analysis reported.

V was clipped by 3 bases and J by 0 bases; unmatched bases: 5. The CDR3 is 15 residues long. In germline, CDR1 is LGHNA, CDR2 YNFKEQ. Clones were sequenced by immunoSEQ multiplex PCR, and TCRdb holds only the in-frame ones, with some missing. The repertoire holds around 69,000 clones, roughly 95% seen once, with 4.5% in the top ten. The chain links TRBV4-2 to TRBJ2-7; 7 nucleotides agree with TRBD1. The material sequenced was PBMCs. The sequence came from a woman between 18 and 29 years old in good health and CMV-seropositive. The DNA of the CDR3 is TGTGCCAGCAGCCACGACAGGGTTTCCTCCTACGAGCAGTACTTC. This codes for CASSHDRVSSYEQYF.